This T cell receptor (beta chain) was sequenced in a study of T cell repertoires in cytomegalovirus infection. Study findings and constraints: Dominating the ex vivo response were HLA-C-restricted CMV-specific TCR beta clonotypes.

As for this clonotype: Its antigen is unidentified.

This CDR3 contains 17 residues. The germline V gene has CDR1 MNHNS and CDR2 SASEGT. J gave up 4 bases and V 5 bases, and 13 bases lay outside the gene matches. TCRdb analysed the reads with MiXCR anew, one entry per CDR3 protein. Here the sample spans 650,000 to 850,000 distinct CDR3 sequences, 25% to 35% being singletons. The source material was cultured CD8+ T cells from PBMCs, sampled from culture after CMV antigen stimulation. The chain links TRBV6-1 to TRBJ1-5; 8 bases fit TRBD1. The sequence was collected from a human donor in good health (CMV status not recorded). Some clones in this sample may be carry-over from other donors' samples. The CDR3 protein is CASSWGLTRTGNQPQHF. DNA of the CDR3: TGTGCCAGCAGTTGGGGACTTACGAGGACAGGGAATCAGCCCCAGCATTTT.